Presented here are 4 T cell receptor beta chains from one specimen sequenced in a study of human T cells and chemical hapten exposure. TCRdb processed the RACE reads anew with MiXCR; each CDR3 protein has one entry. The sample shows tens of thousands of distinct CDR3 sequences, 8% to 10% of them seen only once. The time point: pre-sensitization, week 0. The treatment: therapeutic diphenylcyclopropenone sensitization with weekly scalp DPC. The input for sequencing was whole blood, taken in connection with sensitization to the hapten diphenylcyclopropenone (DPC). The source of these receptors is a middle-aged woman with alopecia areata. Some clones in this sample may be carry-over from other donors' samples.

This clonotype was observed at least ten times. The V and J genes are TRBV7-9 and TRBJ2-5; 10 bases line up with TRBD2. Per germline, CDR1 SEHNR and CDR2 FQNEAQ (reference sequence). The V gene end was trimmed by 1 base and the J gene end by 4 bases; junction bases not matched to a gene: 3. The CDR3 totals 15 residues. CDR3 coding DNA: TGTGCCAGCAGCTTAGAACTAGCGGGGAGAGAGACCCAGTACTTC. Its translation: CASSLELAGRETQYF.

The chain combines TRBV18 with TRBJ1-2; D is uncertain. The CDR3 is made up of 14 amino acids. V was clipped by 2 bases and J by 0 bases, with 7 bases between them. Germline V gives CDR1 KGHSH, CDR2 LQKENI. The CDR3 DNA sequence: TGTGCCAGCTCACCAACCGACACTAACTATGGCTACACCTTC. It codes for CASSPTDTNYGYTF.

This clonotype has at least ten counts. The gene calls are TRBV18 and TRBJ2-3; D is unclear. The CDR3 contains 11 residues. V was clipped by 8 bases and J by 4 bases, with 7 bases between them. Germline CDR1 KGHSH, CDR2 LQKENI. The CDR3 here is CASSPADTQYF. The CDR3 nucleotides are TGTGCCAGCAGCCCTGCAGATACGCAGTATTTT.

As concerns this clonotype: The conserved phenylalanine or tryptophan normally closing the CDR3 is absent here, so this likely arose from a read error. The rearrangement uses TRBV7-2 and TRBJ2-1, with 7 bases lining up with TRBD1. The V and J ends lost 5 bases and 3 bases, in that order; junction bases with no gene match: 4. This CDR3 is built from 14 residues. CDR1 is SGHTA, CDR2 FQGNSA, per germline. In DNA, the CDR3 is TGTGCCAGCAGCCGGGGACAGTACTACAATGAGCAGTTCGTC. Encoded protein: CASSRGQYYNEQFV.